The 21 T cell receptor beta chains below all came from one sample that was sequenced in a study of OX40 agonist ivuxolimab in advanced cancers. The assay was immunoSEQ multiplex PCR, and TCRdb's table has in-frame clones only and misses some. The sample lists around 72,000 clones; just over 85% were seen once. The input for sequencing was CD4+ or CD8+ T cells sorted from blood, taken in a trial of the OX40 agonist ivuxolimab. These TCRs come from an adult with an advanced solid tumor such as melanoma, head and neck, liver or kidney cancer.

This clone was observed a handful of times. The J gene is TRBJ1-1, the V gene TRBV6-5, with D unclear. Deletions cut 3 bases from V and 5 bases from J, with 10 bases between. CDR1 and CDR2 (germline): MNHEY, SVGAGI. CDR3 size: 13 residues. The CDR3 DNA reads as TGTGCCAGCAGTTATTACACGGTTACTGAAGCTTTCTTT. Translating it yields CASSYYTVTEAFF.

This chain joins TRBV10-3 and TRBJ1-1; 7 bases are a match to TRBD1. In germline, CDR1 is ENHRY, CDR2 SYGVKD. After removal of 6 bases from V and 0 bases from J, the junction contained 4 bases not matched to a gene. This CDR3 has 14 amino acids. The CDR3 loop is CAISRDSLNTEAFF. The CDR3 nucleotides read TGTGCCATCAGCCGGGACAGTTTGAACACTGAAGCTTTCTTT.

The chain is built from TRBV11-2 and TRBJ2-7, with 7 nucleotides matching TRBD1. The germline V gene encodes CDR1 SGHAT and CDR2 FQNNGV. The CDR3 is 14 residues long. Trimming removed 5 bases from V and 0 bases from J; junction bases left unmatched: 4. The CDR3 sequence: CASSLGQSSYEQYF. The CDR3 region has the DNA TGTGCCAGCAGCCTGGGACAGAGCTCCTACGAGCAGTACTTC.

This clone appeared a single time. The chain employs TRBV5-1 and TRBJ2-3, with TRBD1 identical over 7 bases. With V trimmed by 3 bases and J by 6 bases, 4 bases remained unmatched. The CDR3 is 13 amino acids. The V gene's germline CDR1 is SGHRS and CDR2 YFSETQ. The CDR3 spells CASSSGTEDTQYF. CDR3 DNA: TGCGCCAGCAGCTCCGGGACAGAGGATACGCAGTATTTT.

V usage is TRBV28 and J usage is TRBJ1-5; tentative D call: TRBD1 (5 bases). The CDR3 runs 14 residues. V was trimmed by 6 bases and J by 0 bases, leaving 9 bases between them. Per the germline V gene, CDR1 is MDHEN and CDR2 is SYDVKM. Here the CDR3 DNA reads TGTGCCAGCAGGGCAGGGAGTAGCAATCAGCCCCAGCATTTT. This translates into CASRAGSSNQPQHF.

The V gene is TRBV27, the J gene TRBJ2-5; D may match TRBD1 or TRBD2 (5 bases each). In germline, CDR1 is MNHEY, CDR2 SMNVEV (reference sequence). V dropped 4 bases and J dropped 0 bases, with 9 bases sitting between them. The length of the CDR3 is 14 residues. The CDR3 DNA sequence: TGTGCCAGCAGTTGGGGGTCCAACCAAGAGACCCAGTACTTC. It specifies CASSWGSNQETQYF.

The gene calls are TRBV19 and TRBJ1-4, with 8 bases identical to TRBD1. V was pared by 3 bases and J by 8 bases, with 14 bases of the junction left unmatched. CDR3 length: 17 amino acids. The germline CDR1 and CDR2 sequences are LNHDA and SQIVND (reference sequence). CDR3: CASSILGQGGISEKLFF. The CDR3 DNA sequence: TGTGCCAGTAGTATCCTCGGACAGGGAGGTATTAGCGAAAAACTGTTTTTT.

This chain joins TRBV6-5 and TRBJ2-3; TRBD2 might be the D (6 bases). The germline V and J ends were trimmed by 8 bases and 0 bases, with 12 bases remaining between them. The germline CDR1 and CDR2 sequences are MNHEY and SVGAGI. The CDR3 has 14 residues. The CDR3 nucleotides are TGTGCCAGCGGGCGGGGCTCTAGCACAGATACGCAGTATTTT. Protein: CASGRGSSTDTQYF.

The rearrangement uses TRBV6-1 and TRBJ2-1; 9 bases line up with TRBD2. The CDR3 is 15 amino acids. After removal of 5 bases from V and 8 bases from J, the junction contained 10 bases not matched to a gene. Germline V gene lookup returns CDR1 MNHNS and CDR2 SASEGT. The CDR3 sequence: CASSPEAGGRYEQFF. CDR3 nucleotides: TGTGCCAGCAGTCCCGAGGCGGGGGGGCGCTATGAGCAGTTCTTC.

The rearrangement uses TRBV7-2 and TRBJ1-5; no firm D call. Germline lookup yields CDR1 SGHTA and CDR2 FQGNSA. Between the trimmed V and J ends, which lost 1 base and 3 bases, there was a span of 4 bases. CDR3 length: 13 amino acids. The CDR3, as DNA: TGTGCCAGCAGCTTAGGGATCAATCAGCCCCAGCATTTT. Translating gives CASSLGINQPQHF.

The rearrangement uses TRBV7-2 and TRBJ2-1; D may be TRBD2 (5 bases). Trimming pared 3 bases from V and 2 bases from J, leaving 11 bases between. Per the germline V gene, CDR1 is SGHTA and CDR2 is FQGNSA. The CDR3 totals 15 residues. CDR3 DNA sequence: TGTGCCAGCAGCTTGGCCGAGAGGGCCTACAATGAGCAGTTCTTC. It yields the protein CASSLAERAYNEQFF.

The J gene is TRBJ2-3, the V gene TRBV7-2; 7 bases agree with TRBD1. V trimming: 5 bases; J trimming: 8 bases; junction bases outside the gene matches: 13. This CDR3 region has 15 residues. Germline CDR1 reads SGHTA; CDR2 reads FQGNSA. The CDR3 loop reads CASSPLGTDGSTQYF. CDR3 bases: TGTGCCAGCAGCCCCCTCGGGACAGATGGCAGTACGCAGTATTTT.

Here the CDR3 DNA reads TGTGCCAGCATCGAGGACCGCCGGGCAGAAGCTTTCTTT. This gives the protein CASIEDRRAEAFF. This sequence joins TRBV2 and TRBJ1-1; D not resolved. The CDR3 is 13 residues long. Germline V gene data show CDR1 as SNHLY and CDR2 as FYNNEI. With 7 bases removed from V and 8 bases from J, the gap between germline ends came to 17 bases. Full variable domain (missing parts from reference TRBV2 and TRBJ1-1): EPEVTQTPSHQVTQMGQEVILRCVPISNHLYFYWYRQILGQKVEFLVSFYNNEISEKSEIFDDQFSVERPDGSNFTLKIRSTKLEDSAMYFCASIEDRRAEAFFGQGTRLTVV.

The chain combines TRBV5-1 with TRBJ2-5; 13 nucleotides line up with TRBD2. J gave up 5 bases and V 3 bases, and 7 bases lay outside the gene matches. In germline, CDR1 is SGHRS, CDR2 YFSETQ. This CDR3 contains 16 residues. The DNA for the CDR3 is TGCGCCAGCAGCTCCGGACTAGCGGGGGTGAGGGAGACCCAGTACTTC. Its protein product is CASSSGLAGVRETQYF. Full variable domain (remainder filled in from reference TRBV5-1 and TRBJ2-5): KAGVTQTPRYLIKTRGQQVTLSCSPISGHRSVSWYQQTPGQGLQFLFEYFSETQRNKGNFPGRFSGRQFSNSRSEMNVSTLELGDSALYLCASSSGLAGVRETQYFGPGTRLLVL.

This chain connects TRBV14 to TRBJ1-4; possible D gene TRBD1, 6 bases. Germline CDR1 is SGHDN and CDR2 is FVKESK. Trimming pared 1 base from V and 8 bases from J, leaving 14 bases between. CDR3 length: 15 residues. CDR3 nucleotide sequence: TGTGCCAGCAGCCAAGTCTCGGCGAGGGGGGAAAAACTGTTTTTT. Translation gives CASSQVSARGEKLFF.

In the case of this clone: Germline is not matched at one junction end, which may reflect a read error. The chain uses TRBV7-9 and TRBJ2-6; weak D call: TRBD2 (5 bases). CDR3 length equals 14 residues. CDR1 and CDR2 from the germline V gene are SEHNR and FQNEAQ (reference sequence). CDR3 sequence: CASSLDSGANVLTF. CDR3 nucleotides: TGTGCCAGCAGCTTGGACTCTGGAGCCAACGTCCTGACTTTC.

This clone appeared once. The chain recombines TRBV19 with TRBJ2-2; no firm D call. This CDR3 comprises 13 residues. Trimming left V 6 bases short and J 2 bases short, with 7 bases between. Germline assignment: CDR1 LNHDA and CDR2 SQIVND (reference sequence). CDR3 DNA: TGTGCCAGTAGCGGACGCAACACCGGGGAGCTGTTTTTT. Amino acids: CASSGRNTGELFF.

The chain couples TRBV18 to TRBJ1-2, with unresolved D. The length of the CDR3 is 14 residues. Trimming pared 3 bases from V and 8 bases from J, leaving 16 bases between. Germline CDR1 reads KGHSH; CDR2 reads LQKENI. The CDR3 DNA reads TGTGCCAGCTCACCTGGACCGAGGTCTGACGGCTACACCTTC. This codes for CASSPGPRSDGYTF.

The rearrangement links TRBV18 to TRBJ1-1; unclear D gene. V was clipped by 2 bases and J by 1 base, with 17 bases between them. The CDR3 contains 17 residues. Germline CDR1 KGHSH, CDR2 LQKENI. CDR3 coding DNA: TGTGCCAGCTCACCAAGGGCAGGCAATAAGGGGAACACTGAAGCTTTCTTT. It yields the protein CASSPRAGNKGNTEAFF.

This clone was detected once. The rearrangement uses TRBV4-1 and TRBJ1-4, with D unclear. V lost 0 bases and J 4 bases, leaving 12 bases between the germline ends. Germline loops: CDR1 MGHRA, CDR2 YSYEKL. CDR3 length equals 16 residues. The CDR3 DNA reads TGCGCCAGCAGCCAAGATCGGCCCAATAATAATGAAAAACTGTTTTTT. Translation: CASSQDRPNNNEKLFF.

The chain links TRBV7-9 to TRBJ2-1, with 10 nucleotides matching TRBD2. Trimming removed 8 bases from V and 3 bases from J; junction bases left unmatched: 13. This CDR3 contains 17 residues. Germline CDR1 and CDR2: SEHNR and FQNEAQ (reference sequence). The CDR3 nucleotides read TGTGCCAGCCTAGTTAGCGGGGGGCCTGGCTACTACAATGAGCAGTTCTTC. Its translation: CASLVSGGPGYYNEQFF.